This T cell receptor beta chain was identified during a study of T cells in Graves' hyperthyroidism and ophthalmopathy. V lost 4 bases, J lost 0 bases, and 9 bases lay in between. From germline, CDR1 is MNHEY and CDR2 SMNVEV (reference sequence). There are 14 residues in the CDR3. These patients, aged 18 to 65, had recently diagnosed hyperthyroidism lasting under 2 months. This clonotype was detected ten times or more. Its antigen remains unidentified. RNA transcripts served as the template for amplifying TCR beta CDR3 regions. The HTBI primer set was used in a first-round RT-PCR of the TCR CDR3. TCRdb re-called the multiplex PCR reads with MiXCR, one entry per CDR3 protein. Found here are 300,000 to 400,000 distinct CDR3 sequences, roughly 14% of them singletons; the top ten hold 20% to 25%. Study outcomes and limitations: Median prediction lead before ophthalmopathy onset was about 6.3 months with the model. Ophthalmopathy and stable hyperthyroidism were told apart by a 13 V-J model. Peripheral blood also featured most of the thyroid clonotypes expanded above 0.001.

The source of this sequence is a woman under 40 with Graves' hyperthyroidism. Sequenced sample: blood. This chain connects TRBV27 to TRBJ1-1; D perhaps matches TRBD1 (5 bases). The CDR3 here is CASSSDSLNTEAFF. CDR3 DNA: TGTGCCAGCAGTTCAGACAGCTTGAACACTGAAGCTTTCTTT.